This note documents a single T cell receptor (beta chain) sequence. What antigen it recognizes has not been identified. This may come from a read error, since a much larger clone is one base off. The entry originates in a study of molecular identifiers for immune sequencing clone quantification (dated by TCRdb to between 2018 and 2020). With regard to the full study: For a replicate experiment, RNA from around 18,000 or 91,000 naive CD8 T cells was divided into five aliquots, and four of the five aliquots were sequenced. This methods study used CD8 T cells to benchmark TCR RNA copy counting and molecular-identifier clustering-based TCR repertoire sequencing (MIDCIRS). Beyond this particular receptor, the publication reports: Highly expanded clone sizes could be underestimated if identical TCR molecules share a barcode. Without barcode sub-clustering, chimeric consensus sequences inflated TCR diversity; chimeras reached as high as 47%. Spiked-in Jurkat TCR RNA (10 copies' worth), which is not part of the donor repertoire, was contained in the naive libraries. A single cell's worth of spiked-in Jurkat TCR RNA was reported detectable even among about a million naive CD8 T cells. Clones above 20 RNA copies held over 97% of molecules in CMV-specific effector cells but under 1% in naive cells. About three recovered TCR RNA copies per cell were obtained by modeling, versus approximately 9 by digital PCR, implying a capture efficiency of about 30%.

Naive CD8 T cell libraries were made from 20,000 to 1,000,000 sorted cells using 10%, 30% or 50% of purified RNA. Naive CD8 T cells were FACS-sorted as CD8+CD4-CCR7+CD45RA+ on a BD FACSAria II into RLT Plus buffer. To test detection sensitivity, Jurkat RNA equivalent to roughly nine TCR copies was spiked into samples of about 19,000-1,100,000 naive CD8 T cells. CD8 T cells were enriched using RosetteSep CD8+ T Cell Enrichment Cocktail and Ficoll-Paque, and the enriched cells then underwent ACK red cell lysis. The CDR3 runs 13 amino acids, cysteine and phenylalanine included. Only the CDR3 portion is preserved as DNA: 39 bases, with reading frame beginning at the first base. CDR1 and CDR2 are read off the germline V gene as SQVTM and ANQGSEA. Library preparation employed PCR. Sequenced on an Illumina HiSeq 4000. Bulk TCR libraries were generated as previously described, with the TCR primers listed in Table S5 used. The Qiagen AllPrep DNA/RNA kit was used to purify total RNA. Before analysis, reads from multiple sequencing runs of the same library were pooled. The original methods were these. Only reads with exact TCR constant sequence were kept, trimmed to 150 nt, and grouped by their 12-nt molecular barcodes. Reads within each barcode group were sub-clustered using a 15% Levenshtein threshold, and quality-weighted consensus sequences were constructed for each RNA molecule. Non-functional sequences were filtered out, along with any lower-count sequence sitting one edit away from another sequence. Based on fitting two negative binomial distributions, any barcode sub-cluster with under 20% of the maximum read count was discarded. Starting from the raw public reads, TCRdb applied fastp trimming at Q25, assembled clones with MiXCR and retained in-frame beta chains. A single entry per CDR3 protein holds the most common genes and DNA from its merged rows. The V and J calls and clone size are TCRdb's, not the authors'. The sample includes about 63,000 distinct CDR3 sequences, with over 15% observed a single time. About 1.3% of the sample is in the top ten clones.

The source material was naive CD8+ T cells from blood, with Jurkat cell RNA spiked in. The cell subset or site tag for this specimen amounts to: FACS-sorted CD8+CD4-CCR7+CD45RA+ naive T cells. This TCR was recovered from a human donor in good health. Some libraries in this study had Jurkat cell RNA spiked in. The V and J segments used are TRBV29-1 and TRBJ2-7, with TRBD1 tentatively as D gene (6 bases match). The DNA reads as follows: TGCTGCGTAATCCGGGACAACTCCTACGAGCAGTACTTC. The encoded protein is CCVIRDNSYEQYF.